This note documents a single T cell receptor (beta chain) sequence. The entry originates in a study of cytomegalovirus exposure and HLA in healthy donors. V lost 4 bases and J lost 0, with 19 bases in between. CDR1 and CDR2 from the germline V gene are LNHDA and SQIVND (reference sequence). This CDR3 has 18 residues. PCR was performed using 60 Vbeta and 13 Jbeta primers. Clones were read by immunoSEQ multiplex PCR, and TCRdb kept only the in-frame ones, dropping some. The sample has under 95,000 clones, and its top ten clones hold about 0.5%. The receptor was isolated from a man aged 50-59 years in good health and CMV-seronegative. Material for sequencing was PBMCs. This chain links TRBV19 with TRBJ1-5, with a possible D match to TRBD1 (5 bases). CDR3 sequence (DNA): TGTGCCAGTAGTAGGTCAGGGCAGGGATTATATAGCAATCAGCCCCAGCATTTT. Encoded protein: CASSRSGQGLYSNQPQHF.